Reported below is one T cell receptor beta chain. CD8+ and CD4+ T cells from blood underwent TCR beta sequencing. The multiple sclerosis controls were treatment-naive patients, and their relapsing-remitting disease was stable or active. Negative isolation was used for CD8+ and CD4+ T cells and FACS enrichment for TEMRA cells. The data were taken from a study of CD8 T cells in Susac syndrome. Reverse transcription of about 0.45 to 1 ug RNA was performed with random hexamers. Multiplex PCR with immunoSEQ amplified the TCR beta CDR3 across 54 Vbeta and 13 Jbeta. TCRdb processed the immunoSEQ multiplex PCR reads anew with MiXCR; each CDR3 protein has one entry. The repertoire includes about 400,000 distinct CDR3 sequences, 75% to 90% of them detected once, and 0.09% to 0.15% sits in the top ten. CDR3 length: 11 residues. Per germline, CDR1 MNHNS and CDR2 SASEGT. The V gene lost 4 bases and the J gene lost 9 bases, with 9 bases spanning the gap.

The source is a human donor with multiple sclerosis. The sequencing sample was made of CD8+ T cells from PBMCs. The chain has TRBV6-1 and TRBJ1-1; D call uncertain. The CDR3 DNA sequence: TGTGCCAGCAGTGTCCAGATAAAAGCTTTCTTT. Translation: CASSVQIKAFF.